What follows describes a single T cell receptor beta chain. Ten or more counts support this clonotype. No antigen is known for it. Within one base of it there is no much larger clone, and no base qualities were kept. The TCR beta CDR3 regions were amplified from RNA transcripts. A first-round RT-PCR of the TCR CDR3 used the HTBI primer set with the Qiagen OneStep RT-PCR kit. The libraries were constructed in a second round of multiplex PCR and then size-selected and purified. Libraries were sequenced paired-end with 100 bp reads on an Illumina HiSeq2000. Processing in the source paper ran as follows. SOAPnuke was used to process the raw data, removing reads that contained adapters or uncalled bases, had a mean Phred below 15, or lacked an exact match to the constant primer or identifier. High-quality paired reads were merged using COPE v1.2.5, and each unique nucleotide sequence was defined as a clonotype. Clonotypes were aligned to IMGT TRBV, TRBD and TRBJ reference segments using MiTCR v1.1. Only V-J combinations with frequency above 0.0001, covering 99% to 99.2% of repertoires, were analysed. A TCS score was defined as the ratio of F50 (clonal expansion) to E x V (chaos), with BLOSUM62-based TCRdist applied between CDR3 peptides within each V-J. Welch's t-statistics and random forest reduced 450 to 600 V-J features to under 15, which were used in a naive Bayes classifier (R e1071). The raw public data were reprocessed by TCRdb itself: fastp quality trimming at Q25, MiXCR clonotype calling, in-frame beta chains only. Merged by CDR3 protein, the rows form single entries marked with the most common genes and DNA. In this record, the V and J calls reflect TCRdb's handling and not the investigators' own analysis. This sample has 600,000 to 750,000 distinct CDR3 sequences in its table, and roughly 17% of those were observed once. The top ten constitute roughly a sixth of the sample.

The data originate from a study of T cells in Graves' hyperthyroidism and ophthalmopathy (dated 2019 in TCRdb). About the full investigation: Peripheral blood was sampled at the time of initial diagnosis, prior to any treatment. TCR V-J signatures able to tell the groups apart were searched for in a discovery cohort of 90 to 100 patients, of whom approximately 40 had Graves' ophthalmopathy and 57 had stable Graves' hyperthyroidism. Prospective prediction of ophthalmopathy was tested in an independent validation cohort consisting of some 18 hyperthyroidism patients and around 16 patients who later progressed to ophthalmopathy. The 85 to 100 discovery patients were randomly split 7:3 into training and test sets. In addition, the study compared T-cell repertoires in thyroid tissue and in blood from several Graves' hyperthyroidism patients. Following sampling, methimazole starting at 30 mg daily was given to hyperthyroidism patients, and high-dose intravenous methylprednisolone was given to ophthalmopathy patients. The paper describes TCR Vbeta CDR3 sequencing of 130 to 150 peripheral blood samples, made up of around 41 ophthalmopathy patients, some 76 hyperthyroidism patients and approximately 17 progressor patients.

On the study overall, not on this receptor specifically: Most expanded thyroid clonotypes (frequency above 0.001) were also found in blood, which suggests that blood repertoires may mirror thyroid immune responses. In cross-validation, a model built on a 13 V-J signature told ophthalmopathy apart from stable hyperthyroidism with 85% to 90% sensitivity and roughly 81% specificity, and in testing the same model reached 80%/75%. No statistical method was used to fix the sample size in advance, and group allocation was not hidden from the investigators. In validation, the model predicted progression to ophthalmopathy a median of roughly 6.2 months before onset, with 70% to 71% sensitivity and 72.22% specificity.

The germline V gene yields SGHVS for CDR1 and FNYEAQ for CDR2. The germline V and J ends show losses of 5 bases and 7 bases respectively, and no gene match explains 14 bases of the junction. The CDR3 measures 16 amino acids from cysteine to phenylalanine. Here the CDR3 DNA is all that survives: 48 bases in frame from base 1. Stable Graves' hyperthyroidism was defined as no progression to ophthalmopathy during 18 months of follow-up. Hyperthyroidism patients were newly diagnosed, with disease duration under 2 months, and aged 18 to 65 years. Patients with uncontrolled infections, other autoimmune diseases, pregnancy or lactation were excluded. Diagnoses relied on clinical symptoms, serum thyroxine and TRAb, thyroid ultrasound and orbital computed tomography. PBMCs were isolated from around 10 ml of fresh peripheral blood by Ficoll-Paque density gradient centrifugation. Total RNA was extracted using Trizol reagent, and RNA quality was assessed on an Agilent 2100 Bioanalyzer.

Rearrangement joined TRBV7-6 to TRBJ2-1; TRBD2 lines up with 7 middle nucleotides. The specimen sequenced was blood. This sequence was found in a man aged 50 to 60 with Graves' hyperthyroidism. Read as DNA, the sequence is TGTGCCAGCAGCCCTCTGTGGGGGGGGAGACGGAATGAGCAGTTCTTC. Translated, this gives CASSPLWGGRRNEQFF.